This TCR beta chain was identified in a study of cytomegalovirus exposure and HLA in healthy donors. This clone was picked up one time. Its matching antigen is unknown. General observations from the study: A prior analysis recorded that most TCR beta V segments were productive about 90% or about 30% of the time. Among the sequence variants, a highly shared cluster was likely an artifact of sequencing. After further analysis at a later stage, 17,000 or so TCR beta sequences were associated with HLA alleles at 0.05 false discovery rate. Rare sequences made up most TCRs, while some public TCRs were found in many donors.

Between the trimmed V and J ends, which lost 6 bases and 0 bases, there was a span of 13 bases. CDR1 and CDR2 (germline): SGHDT, YYEEEE. The CDR3 contains 15 residues. Both 60 Vbeta primers and 13 Jbeta primers went into the PCR. This table comes from immunoSEQ multiplex PCR, and its TCRdb copy is limited to in-frame clones, with some not included. The data contain 100,000 to 150,000 clones, approximately 80% of them seen just once; the ten biggest clones take up about 5%. The specimen was PBMCs. The chain combines TRBV5-6 with TRBJ1-3, with D maybe TRBD1 (6 bases). This clonotype was sampled from a man aged 45-65 years in good health and CMV-seropositive. As DNA, the CDR3 is TGTGCCAGCACGCCGGGACATAGCTCTGGAAACACCATATATTTT. Residues: CASTPGHSSGNTIYF.